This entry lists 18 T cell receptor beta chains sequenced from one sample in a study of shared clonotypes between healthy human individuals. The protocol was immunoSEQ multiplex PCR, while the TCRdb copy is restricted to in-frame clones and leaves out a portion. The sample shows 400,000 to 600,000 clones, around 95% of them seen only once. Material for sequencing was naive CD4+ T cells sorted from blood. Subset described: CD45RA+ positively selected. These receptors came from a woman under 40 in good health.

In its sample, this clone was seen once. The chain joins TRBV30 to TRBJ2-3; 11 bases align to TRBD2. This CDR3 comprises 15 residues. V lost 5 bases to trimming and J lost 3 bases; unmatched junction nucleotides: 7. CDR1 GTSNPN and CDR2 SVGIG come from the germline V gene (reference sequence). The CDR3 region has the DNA TGTGCCTGGGCTCGGACTAGCGGGCGGACAGATACGCAGTATTTT. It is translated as CAWARTSGRTDTQYF.

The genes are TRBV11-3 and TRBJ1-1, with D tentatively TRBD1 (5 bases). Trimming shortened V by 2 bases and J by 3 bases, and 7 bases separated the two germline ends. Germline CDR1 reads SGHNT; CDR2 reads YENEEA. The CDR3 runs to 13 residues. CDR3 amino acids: CASSLQGDTEAFF. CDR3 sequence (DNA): TGTGCCAGCAGCTTACAGGGAGACACTGAAGCTTTCTTT.

Here the CDR3 DNA reads TGTGCCAGCAGCTTAACCGGGGGTAGCTCCTACGAGCAGTACTTC. Translating gives CASSLTGGSSYEQYF. The rearrangement joins TRBV7-9 to TRBJ2-7; a possible D gene is TRBD2 (6 bases). The V and J ends lost 2 bases and 0 bases respectively, with 11 bases between them. This CDR3 comprises 15 residues. The germline V gene encodes CDR1 SEHNR and CDR2 FQNEAQ (reference sequence).

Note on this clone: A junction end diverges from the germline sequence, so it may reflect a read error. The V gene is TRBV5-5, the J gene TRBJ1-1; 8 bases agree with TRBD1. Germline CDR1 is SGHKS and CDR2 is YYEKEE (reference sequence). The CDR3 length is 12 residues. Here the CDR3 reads CASSTGDRRGSF. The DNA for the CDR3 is TGTGCCAGCAGCACTGGGGACAGGAGAGGATCCTTT.

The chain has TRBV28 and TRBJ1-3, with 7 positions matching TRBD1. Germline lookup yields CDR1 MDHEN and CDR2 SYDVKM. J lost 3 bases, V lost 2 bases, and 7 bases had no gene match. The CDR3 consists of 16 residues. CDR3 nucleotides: TGTGCCAGCAGTTTAGGTGGTGCAGGGGGTGGAAACACCATATATTTT. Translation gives CASSLGGAGGGNTIYF.

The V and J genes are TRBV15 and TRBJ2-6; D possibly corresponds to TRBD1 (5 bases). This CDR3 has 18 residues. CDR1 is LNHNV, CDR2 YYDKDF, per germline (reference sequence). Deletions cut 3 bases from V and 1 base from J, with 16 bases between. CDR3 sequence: CATSSGATWGSGANVLTF. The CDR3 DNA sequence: TGTGCCACCAGCAGTGGGGCGACTTGGGGATCTGGGGCCAACGTCCTGACTTTC.

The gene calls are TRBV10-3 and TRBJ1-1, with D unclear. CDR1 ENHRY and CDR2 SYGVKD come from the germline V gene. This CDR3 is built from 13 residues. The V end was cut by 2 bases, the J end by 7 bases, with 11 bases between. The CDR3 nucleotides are TGTGCCATCAGTGAGGGTATGGCCTTTGAAGCTTTCTTT. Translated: CAISEGMAFEAFF.

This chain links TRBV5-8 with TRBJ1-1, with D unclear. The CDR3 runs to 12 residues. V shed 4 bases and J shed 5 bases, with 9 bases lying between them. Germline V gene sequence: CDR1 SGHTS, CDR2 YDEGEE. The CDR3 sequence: CASSPRGTEAFF. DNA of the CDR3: TGTGCCAGCAGCCCGCGGGGAACTGAAGCTTTCTTT.

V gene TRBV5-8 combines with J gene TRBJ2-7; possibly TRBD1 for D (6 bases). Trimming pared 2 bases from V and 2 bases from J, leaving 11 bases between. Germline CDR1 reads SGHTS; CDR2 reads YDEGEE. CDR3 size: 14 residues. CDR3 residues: CASSFYRDPYEQYF. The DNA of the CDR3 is TGTGCCAGCAGCTTTTACAGGGACCCCTACGAGCAGTACTTC.

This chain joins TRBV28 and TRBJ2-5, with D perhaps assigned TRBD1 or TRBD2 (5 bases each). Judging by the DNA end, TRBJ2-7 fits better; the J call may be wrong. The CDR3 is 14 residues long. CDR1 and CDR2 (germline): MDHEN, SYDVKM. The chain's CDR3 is CASRQAGRAYEQYF. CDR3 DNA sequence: TGTGCCAGCAGGCAGGCAGGGCGGGCCTACGAGCAGTACTTC.

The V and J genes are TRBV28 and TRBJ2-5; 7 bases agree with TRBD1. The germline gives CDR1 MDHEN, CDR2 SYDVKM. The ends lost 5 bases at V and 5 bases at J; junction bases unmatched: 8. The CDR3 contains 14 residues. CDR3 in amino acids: CASSTSGTVETQYF. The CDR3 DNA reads TGTGCCAGCAGTACCTCCGGGACAGTCGAGACCCAGTACTTC.

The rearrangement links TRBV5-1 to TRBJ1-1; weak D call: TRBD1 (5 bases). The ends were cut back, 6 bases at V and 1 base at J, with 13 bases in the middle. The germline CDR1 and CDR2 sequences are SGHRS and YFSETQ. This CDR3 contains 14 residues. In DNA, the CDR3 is TGCGCCAGCATGGGGCTTGGGCCGAACACTGAAGCTTTCTTT. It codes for CASMGLGPNTEAFF. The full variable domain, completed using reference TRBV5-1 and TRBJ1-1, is KAGVTQTPRYLIKTRGQQVTLSCSPISGHRSVSWYQQTPGQGLQFLFEYFSETQRNKGNFPGRFSGRQFSNSRSEMNVSTLELGDSALYLCASMGLGPNTEAFFGQGTRLTVV.

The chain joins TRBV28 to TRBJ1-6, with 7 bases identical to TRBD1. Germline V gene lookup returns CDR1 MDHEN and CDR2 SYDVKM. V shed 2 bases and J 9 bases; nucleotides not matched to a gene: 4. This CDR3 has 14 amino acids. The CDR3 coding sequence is TGTGCCAGCAGTTTAGACAGGGTCCGTTCACCCCTCCACTTT. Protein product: CASSLDRVRSPLHF.

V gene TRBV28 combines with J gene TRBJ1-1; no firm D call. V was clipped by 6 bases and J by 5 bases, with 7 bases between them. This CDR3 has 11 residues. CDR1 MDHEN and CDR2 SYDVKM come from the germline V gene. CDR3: CASSSRTEAFF. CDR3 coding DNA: TGTGCCAGCAGCTCCAGAACTGAAGCTTTCTTT.

For the CDR3, the DNA is TGTGCCAGCAGCGGGACAGGGGCAGGTCAGCCCCAGCATTTT. It specifies CASSGTGAGQPQHF. The chain has TRBV27 and TRBJ1-5; the match to TRBD1 covers 10 bases. In germline, CDR1 is MNHEY, CDR2 SMNVEV (reference sequence). The junction had 5 bases not matched to a gene; V was cut back by 6 bases and J by 6 bases. The CDR3 totals 14 residues.

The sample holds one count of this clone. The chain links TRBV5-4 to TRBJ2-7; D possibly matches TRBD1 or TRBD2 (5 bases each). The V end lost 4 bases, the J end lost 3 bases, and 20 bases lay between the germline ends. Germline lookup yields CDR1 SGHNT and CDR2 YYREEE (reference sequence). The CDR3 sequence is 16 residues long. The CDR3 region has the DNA TGTGCCAGCAGCCAAGATCTGGCGGGTGGGGGCTACGAGCAGTACTTC. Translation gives CASSQDLAGGGYEQYF.

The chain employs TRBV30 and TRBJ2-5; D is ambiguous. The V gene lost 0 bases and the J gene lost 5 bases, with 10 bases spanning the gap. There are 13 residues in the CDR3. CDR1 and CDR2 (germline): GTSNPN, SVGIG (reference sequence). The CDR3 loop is CAWSVGGVETQYF. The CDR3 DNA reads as TGTGCCTGGAGTGTGGGTGGGGTCGAGACCCAGTACTTC.

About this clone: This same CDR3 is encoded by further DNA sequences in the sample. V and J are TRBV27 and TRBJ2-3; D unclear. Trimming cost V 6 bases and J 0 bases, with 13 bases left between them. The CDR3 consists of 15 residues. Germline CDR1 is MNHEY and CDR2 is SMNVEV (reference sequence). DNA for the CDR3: TGTGCCAGCAGCCCAATTAGTAGTAGCACAGATACGCAGTATTTT. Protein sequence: CASSPISSSTDTQYF.